This entry describes one T cell receptor beta chain. Its antigen is as yet unknown. These data originate in a study of molecular identifiers for immune sequencing clone quantification. V lost 1 base, J lost 5 bases, and 12 bases lay in between. The length of the CDR3 is 15 residues. Germline lookup yields CDR1 LGHNA and CDR2 YSLEER. Findings and caveats of the study: In naive cells, under 1% of molecules belonged to clones above 20 RNA copies, against over 97% in effector cells. Spiked Jurkat TCR RNA equivalent to one cell was reportedly detectable in some 960,000 naive cells.

TCRdb re-analysed the PCR reads in MiXCR, keeping a single row per CDR3 protein. The repertoire holds some 590,000 distinct CDR3 sequences, with roughly 25% as singletons. Specimen: naive CD8+ T cells from blood, with Jurkat cell RNA spiked in. Subset in this sample: FACS-sorted CD8+CD4-CCR7+CD45RA+ naive T cells. V is TRBV4-3 and J is TRBJ1-5; D perhaps matches TRBD1 (5 bases). This TCR was recovered from a human donor in good health. Some libraries in this study had Jurkat cell RNA spiked in. The CDR3 region is CASSQVYGADQPQHF. CDR3 nucleotide sequence: TGCGCCAGCAGCCAAGTATACGGGGCTGATCAGCCCCAGCATTTT.